This T cell receptor (beta chain) came from a study of blood T cell repertoires in COVID-19. This CDR3 is built from 15 residues. CDR1 is GTSNPN and CDR2 is SVGIG in the germline V gene (reference sequence). With V trimmed by 2 bases and J by 5 bases, 12 bases remained unmatched. Assay used: immunoSEQ multiplex PCR; TCRdb lists only in-frame clones, some missing. This table holds under 250,000 clones, about 88% found once. The receptor's source is a man aged 50 to 60 with COVID-19, enrolled during active disease. The V gene is TRBV30, the J gene TRBJ2-7; 7 nucleotides line up with TRBD1. Sequencing used peripheral blood. The CDR3 loop reads CAWSPPGKGADEQYF. The CDR3 DNA sequence: TGTGCCTGGAGTCCCCCCGGGAAGGGGGCTGACGAGCAGTACTTC.